The present T cell receptor beta chain was sequenced within a study of T cell repertoires in cytomegalovirus infection. Of note for this clonotype: Its antigen is unknown.

Trimming shortened V by 4 bases and J by 0 bases, and 16 bases separated the two germline ends. The CDR3 is 16 amino acids. Looked up from germline, CDR1 is SGHRS and CDR2 is YFSETQ. Study outcomes and limitations: Ex vivo responses were dominated by HLA-C-restricted CMV-specific TCR beta clonotypes. Identification of carriers of CMV plus the relevant HLA was achieved through cumulative public TCR beta family frequency.

TCRdb re-analysed the reads in MiXCR, keeping a single row per CDR3 protein. The sample consists of around 630,000 distinct CDR3 sequences, roughly 26% of them appearing once. The sequencing input was CD8+ T cells from PBMCs. J is TRBJ1-1 and V is TRBV5-1, with D maybe TRBD1 (6 bases). This TCR was recovered from a human donor in good health (CMV status not recorded). Some clones in this sample may be carry-over from other donors' samples. The CDR3 bases are TGCGCCAGCAGCACCTGGACAGCTGACATGAACACTGAAGCTTTCTTT. It translates to CASSTWTADMNTEAFF. Looking up the rest from reference TRBV5-1 and TRBJ1-1 gives the full variable domain: KAGVTQTPRYLIKTRGQQVTLSCSPISGHRSVSWYQQTPGQGLQFLFEYFSETQRNKGNFPGRFSGRQFSNSRSEMNVSTLELGDSALYLCASSTWTADMNTEAFFGQGTRLTVV.